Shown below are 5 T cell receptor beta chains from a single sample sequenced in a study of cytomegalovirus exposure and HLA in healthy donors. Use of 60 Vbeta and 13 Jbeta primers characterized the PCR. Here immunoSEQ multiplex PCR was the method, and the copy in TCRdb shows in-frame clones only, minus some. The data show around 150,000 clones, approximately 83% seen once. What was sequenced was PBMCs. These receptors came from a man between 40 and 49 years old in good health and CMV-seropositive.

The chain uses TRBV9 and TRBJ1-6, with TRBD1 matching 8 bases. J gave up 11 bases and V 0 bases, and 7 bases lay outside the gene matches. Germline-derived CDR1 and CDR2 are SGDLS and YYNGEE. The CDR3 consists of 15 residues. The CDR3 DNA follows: TGTGCCAGCAGCGTAGATGACAGGGGCGCGGCACCCCTCCACTTT. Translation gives CASSVDDRGAAPLHF.

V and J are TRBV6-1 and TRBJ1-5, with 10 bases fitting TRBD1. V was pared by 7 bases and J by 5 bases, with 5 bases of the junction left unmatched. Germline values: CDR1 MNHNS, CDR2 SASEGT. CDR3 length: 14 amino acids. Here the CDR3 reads CASTDGTGDQPQHF. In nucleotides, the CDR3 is TGTGCCAGCACCGACGGGACAGGGGATCAGCCCCAGCATTTT.

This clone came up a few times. CDR3 amino acids: CASGDTLAGGPFNEQFF. The CDR3, as DNA: TGTGCCAGCGGGGACACACTAGCGGGAGGGCCCTTTAATGAGCAGTTCTTC. The rearrangement links TRBV9 to TRBJ2-1, with 13 bases fitting TRBD2. The CDR3 length is 17 residues. The J segment lost 7 bases and the V segment lost 7 bases, leaving 14 bases of the junction unmatched. Germline V CDR1 and CDR2: SGDLS, YYNGEE.

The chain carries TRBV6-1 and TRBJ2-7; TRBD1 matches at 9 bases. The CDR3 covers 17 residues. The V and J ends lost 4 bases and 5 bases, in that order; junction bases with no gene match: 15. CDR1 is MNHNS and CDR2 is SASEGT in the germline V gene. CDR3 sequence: CASSGLNTGGGQHEQYF. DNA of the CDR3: TGTGCCAGCAGTGGTCTAAATACAGGGGGCGGACAACACGAGCAGTACTTC.

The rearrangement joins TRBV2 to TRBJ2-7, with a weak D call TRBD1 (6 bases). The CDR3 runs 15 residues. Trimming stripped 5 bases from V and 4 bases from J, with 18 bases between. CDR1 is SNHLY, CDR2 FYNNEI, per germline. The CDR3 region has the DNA TGTGCCAGCAGTCCCGCCTCATTCACAGGGTACGAGCAGTACTTC. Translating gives CASSPASFTGYEQYF.